This T cell receptor (beta chain) derives from a study of T-cell memory formation after mild COVID-19. Study information: In these data, TCR clusters were largely donor specific.

Notes on the study in general: Day 15 to 85 contractors were CD4/CD8 balanced; later expanders leaned CD4+. Pre-infection memory already had some responding clones, implying cross-reactive memory joined. Unconfirmed was the SARS-CoV-2 specificity of second-wave clones that peaked on day 37.

Per the germline V gene, CDR1 is DFQATT and CDR2 is SNEGSKA (reference sequence). With 3 bases removed from V and 3 bases from J, the gap between germline ends came to 12 bases. CDR3 size: 13 residues. In TCRdb, the 5' RACE reads were re-called with MiXCR into one record per CDR3 protein. The sample has fewer than 700,000 distinct CDR3 sequences; roughly 21% are singletons. A note on this clonotype: Antigen: not known.

The sample taken for sequencing was PBMCs or a T cell subset sorted from them (not recorded which). This sequence originates from an adult woman who had mild COVID-19 (a few samples of this study predate the infection). Cell type and time point are not known. The chain carries TRBV20-1 and TRBJ2-7; D is uncertain. CDR3 in amino acids: CSARPGAVYEQYF. The CDR3 DNA sequence: TGCAGTGCTAGGCCCGGCGCGGTCTACGAGCAGTACTTC.